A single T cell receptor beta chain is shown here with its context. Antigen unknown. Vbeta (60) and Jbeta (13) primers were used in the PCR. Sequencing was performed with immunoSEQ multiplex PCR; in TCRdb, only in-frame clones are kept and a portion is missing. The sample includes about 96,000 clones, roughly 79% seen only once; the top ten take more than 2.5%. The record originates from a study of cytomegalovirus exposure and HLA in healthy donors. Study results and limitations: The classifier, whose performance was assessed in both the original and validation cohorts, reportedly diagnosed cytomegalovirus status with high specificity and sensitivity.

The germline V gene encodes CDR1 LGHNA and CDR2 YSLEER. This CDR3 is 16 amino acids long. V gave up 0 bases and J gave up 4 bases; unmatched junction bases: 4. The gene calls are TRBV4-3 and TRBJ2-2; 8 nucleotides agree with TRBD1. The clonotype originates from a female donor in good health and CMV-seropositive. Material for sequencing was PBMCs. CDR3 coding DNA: TGCGCCAGCAGCCAAGATACAGGGGGACCCACCGGGGAGCTGTTTTTT. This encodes CASSQDTGGPTGELFF.